The TCR beta chain described here comes from a study of graft-versus-host responses after intestinal transplantation listed by TCRdb under 2021. In the study overall: Recipients received multivisceral, liver-intestinal, or isolated intestinal transplants. Graft-versus-host and host-versus-graft alloreactive T cell clones were tracked in the graft, circulation and bone marrow after intestinal transplantation using bulk TCR-beta CDR3 sequencing. A cohort of fewer than 25 intestinal transplant recipients, including one retransplant, was enrolled, and 3 patients lacking pretransplant specimens were excluded. To identify alloreactive clones, pre-transplant mixed lymphocyte reaction products were sequenced and then compared with unstimulated pre-transplant donor and recipient T cells. Every recipient was given anti-thymocyte globulin induction, followed by approximately three years of maintenance tacrolimus and steroids. Rather than being sequenced by the commercial service, samples from three later patients were sequenced in-house on an Illumina MiSeq and processed with MiXCR. A peak of at least 4% donor T cells among recipient peripheral blood mononuclear cells was the definition used for donor T cell macrochimerism. The investigation overall reported the following: High GvH to HvG T cell clonal ratios were observed in the allografts of patients with donor T cell macrochimerism. The relatively low number and heterogeneity of intestinal transplant patients limited the conclusions. GvH clones were found in recipient bone marrow, and some of the GvH clones appeared earlier in ileal mucosa or blood, which is consistent with an intestinal mucosal origin. Early after transplant, peak levels of circulating GvH clones were associated with declines in HvG clones.

A remark on this clone: Its antigen specificity is not known. No much larger clone exists at a distance of one base, and base qualities are not known.

The library was generated by the immunoSEQ multiplex PCR assay. In most patients, genomic DNA was isolated using the Qiagen DNeasy Blood and Tissue Kit and sent frozen to Adaptive Biotechnologies for TCR sequencing. For most patients, high-throughput TCR-beta CDR3 sequencing of genomic DNA was performed by Adaptive Biotechnologies. On the authors' methods: TCR sequencing data were retrieved from Adaptive's ImmunoSEQ software for 18 patients, whereas a few other patients were processed with MiXCR and VDJtools. CD4 versus CD8 sorting errors were corrected by removing sequences found in both subsets at a frequency ratio below 5:1. CDR3 nucleotide sequences shared by donor and recipient were removed because the origin of these sequences could not be assigned. To be classed as alloreactive, a clone needed at least 2-fold expansion over unstimulated cells and a minimum CFSE-low frequency of 0.002% (template counts) or 0.001% (read counts). Clones detected in sequenced pre-transplant spleen, lymph node, or MLR CFSE-low populations of the donor or recipient were defined as mappable. Cumulative frequency of alloreactive clones was calculated as a percentage of all sequences weighted by copy number. In TCRdb, the immuneACCESS table is reduced to in-frame sequences with V and J assigned. These tables do not hold every clone; where another copy was compared, an unresolved V gene accounts for under half, and the others remain unexplained. That table gives V, J and clone size, and the DNA gave D and trimming. Counted in this sample were some 90,000 clones; less than 95% of them appeared once. The ten largest clones take up roughly 0.39% of the sample.

The time point label, as the study defines it: cells obtained before transplantation from donor or recipient. CD3+CD4+ and CD3+CD8+ populations were FACS-sorted from unstimulated pre-transplant donor and recipient cells taken from spleen or lymph nodes. There are 15 amino acids in the CDR3, from cysteine to phenylalanine inclusive. The only DNA kept is the CDR3, 45 bases in frame from the first base. The germline V gene encodes CDR1 LNHDA and CDR2 SQIVND (reference sequence). V and J lose 4 bases and 14 bases, and a span of 21 bases separates them. In this chain, TRBV19 is recombined with TRBJ1-6; the D gene assignment is ambiguous. Source: unstimulated CD8+ T cells sorted from spleen or lymph node cells, taken before transplant. The receptor comes from a human donor who was the organ donor for an intestinal transplant. The CDR3 region: CASSNPDGVNWSLHF. The nucleotides read TGTGCCAGTAGTAACCCCGACGGGGTAAATTGGTCCCTCCACTTT.